These T cell receptor beta chains were read from a single sample in a study of cytomegalovirus exposure and HLA in healthy donors. Clones were read by immunoSEQ multiplex PCR, and TCRdb kept only the in-frame ones, dropping some. The table lists 70,000 to 75,000 clones, 94% of them singletons. The material sequenced was PBMCs. The receptors originated from a woman between 18 and 29 years old in good health and CMV-seropositive. The CDR3 runs from the conserved cysteine through the conserved F or W. The D gene is left open where the match is weak. The size of a clone is reported for some rows only, either as once, few or many, or as a class for expanded clones.

d_call	v_call	clone_size	j_call	cdr3_aa	cdr3_nt
.	TRBV5-1	.	TRBJ1-2	CASSLALRQDGYTF	TGCGCCAGCAGCTTGGCCCTTCGGCAGGATGGCTACACCTTC
.	TRBV7-9	.	TRBJ1-3	CASSLGSGSGNTIYF	TGTGCCAGCAGCTTGGGGTCAGGGTCTGGAAACACCATATATTTT
.	TRBV7-8	.	TRBJ2-1	CASSLALIGSYNEQFF	TGTGCCAGCAGCTTAGCACTGATCGGCTCCTACAATGAGCAGTTCTTC
.	TRBV18	.	TRBJ1-1	CASSPGLNTEAFF	TGTGCCAGCTCACCAGGCCTGAACACTGAAGCTTTCTTT
TRBD1	TRBV5-1	.	TRBJ1-1	CASGTGGTNTEAFF	TGCGCCAGCGGGACAGGGGGCACGAACACTGAAGCTTTCTTT
.	TRBV9	.	TRBJ2-7	CASSVGATTPYEQYF	TGTGCCAGCAGCGTAGGGGCCACGACCCCCTACGAGCAGTACTTC
.	TRBV6-5	.	TRBJ1-3	CASRMRSSGNTIYF	TGTGCCAGCCGAATGCGGAGCTCTGGAAACACCATATATTTT
TRBD1	TRBV27	few	TRBJ1-2	CASSSPTGNGYTF	TGTGCCAGCAGTTCCCCGACAGGGAATGGCTACACCTTC
.	TRBV9	.	TRBJ2-5	CASSADQETQYF	TGTGCCAGCAGCGCCGACCAAGAGACCCAGTACTTC
TRBD1	TRBV27	.	TRBJ2-7	CASSSDRGAYEQYF	TGTGCCAGCAGCTCGGACAGGGGAGCCTACGAGCAGTACTTC
.	TRBV27	.	TRBJ2-7	CASSLGPRGYEQYF	TGTGCCAGCAGTTTAGGCCCTAGAGGGTACGAGCAGTACTTC
TRBD2	TRBV27	.	TRBJ2-2	CASRGLAVNTGELFF	TGTGCCAGCAGAGGGCTAGCGGTAAACACCGGGGAGCTGTTTTTT
TRBD1	TRBV20-1	.	TRBJ2-7	CSAQQGDEQYF	TGCAGTGCGCAACAGGGGGACGAGCAGTACTTC
.	TRBV30	.	TRBJ1-1	CAWSVEGNTEAFF	TGTGCCTGGAGTGTGGAGGGGAACACTGAAGCTTTCTTT
TRBD2	TRBV4-3	few	TRBJ2-1	CASSRGLAVGSDEQFF	TGCGCCAGCAGCCGGGGACTAGCGGTCGGTAGCGATGAGCAGTTCTTC
.	TRBV7-6	.	TRBJ1-2	CASSLSRGGGGEKSGYTF	TGTGCCAGCAGCTTATCTCGCGGTGGAGGGGGGGAGAAGAGTGGCTACACCTTC
.	TRBV5-1	.	TRBJ1-1	CASKDERGFEAFF	TGCGCCAGCAAGGATGAGAGGGGGTTTGAAGCTTTCTTT
.	TRBV5-6	.	TRBJ2-7	CASSLVGTRGYEQYF	TGTGCCAGCAGCTTGGTGGGGACACGGGGCTACGAGCAGTACTTC
.	TRBV7-6	.	TRBJ1-6	CASSLGPGLPSDSPLHF	TGTGCCAGCAGCTTAGGACCGGGACTACCGAGTGATTCACCCCTCCACTTT
TRBD1	TRBV23-1	few	TRBJ2-7	CASSQKRPGQDQPYEQYF	TGCGCCAGCAGTCAAAAAAGGCCAGGACAGGACCAACCCTACGAGCAGTACTTC
.	TRBV2	.	TRBJ1-3	CASSVTASGNTIYF	TGTGCCAGCAGTGTGACAGCCTCTGGAAACACCATATATTTT
.	TRBV5-4	.	TRBJ2-1	CASSLGGGDYNEQFF	TGTGCCAGCAGCTTGGGCGGGGGCGACTACAATGAGCAGTTCTTC
TRBD1	TRBV2	.	TRBJ1-2	CASSPGLGQGTAGYTF	TGTGCCAGCAGTCCCGGCCTAGGACAGGGAACGGCGGGCTACACCTTC
TRBD2	TRBV18	.	TRBJ2-3	CASSPQLAGGPDTQYF	TGTGCCAGCTCACCACAGCTAGCGGGGGGGCCAGATACGCAGTATTTT
TRBD2	TRBV18	.	TRBJ2-5	CASSPGTNGVPETQYF	TGTGCCAGCTCACCAGGGACTAACGGCGTCCCAGAGACCCAGTACTTC
.	TRBV5-6	once	TRBJ1-1	CASSLREGVEAFF	TGTGCCAGCAGCTTGCGTGAGGGGGTCGAAGCTTTCTTT
TRBD1	TRBV2	few	TRBJ1-5	CASSEEGRGEHF	TGTGCCAGCAGTGAAGAGGGCAGGGGGGAGCATTTT
.	TRBV15	.	TRBJ2-1	CATSRRERRSYNEQFF	TGTGCCACCAGCAGAAGGGAGCGGCGCTCCTACAATGAGCAGTTCTTC
.	TRBV30	.	TRBJ2-7	CAWSVLGAPYEQYF	TGTGCCTGGAGTGTACTTGGGGCCCCCTACGAGCAGTACTTC